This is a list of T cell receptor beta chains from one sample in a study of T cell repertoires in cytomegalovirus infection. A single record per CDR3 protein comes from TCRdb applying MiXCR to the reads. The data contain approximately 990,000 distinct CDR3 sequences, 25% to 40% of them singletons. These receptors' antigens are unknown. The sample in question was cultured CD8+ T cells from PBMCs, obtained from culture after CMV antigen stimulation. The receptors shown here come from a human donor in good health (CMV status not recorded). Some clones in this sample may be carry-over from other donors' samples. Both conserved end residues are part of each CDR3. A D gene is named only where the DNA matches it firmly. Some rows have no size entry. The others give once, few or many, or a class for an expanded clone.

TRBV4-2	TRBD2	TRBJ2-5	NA	TGTGCCAGCAGCCAAGATGGCGGACTAGCGGGGTTCGAGACCCAGTACTTC	CASSQDGGLAGFETQYF
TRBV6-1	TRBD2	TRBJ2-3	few	TGTGCCAGCAGTGAACTAGCGGGTGACACAGATACGCAGTATTTT	CASSELAGDTDTQYF
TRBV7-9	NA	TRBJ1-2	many	TGTGCCAGCAGCCTCCCAGTGGACGGCTATGGCTACACCTTC	CASSLPVDGYGYTF
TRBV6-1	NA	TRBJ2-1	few	TGTGCCAGCAGTGAAGGCCCAGGGAGTAATGAGCAGTTCTTC	CASSEGPGSNEQFF
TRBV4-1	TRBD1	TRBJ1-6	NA	TGCGCCAGCAGCCAAGACGCGACAGGGTATTCACCCCTCCACTTT	CASSQDATGYSPLHF
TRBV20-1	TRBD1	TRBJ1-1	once	TGCAGTGCTCCCGGGACAGAGATTATGAACACTGAAGCTTTCTTT	CSAPGTEIMNTEAFF
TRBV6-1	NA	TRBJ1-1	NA	TGTGCCAACAGTTACGACCGAAAAAAGGGGTTCCAGAACACTGAAGCTTTCTTT	CANSYDRKKGFQNTEAFF
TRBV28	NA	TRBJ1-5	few	TGTGCCAGCAGTACTGGGGTTCCCATAGGCGGCAATCAGCCCCAGCATTTT	CASSTGVPIGGNQPQHF
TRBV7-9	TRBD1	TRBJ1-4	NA	TGTGCCAGCAGCTCTGGGGACAGTACTAATGAAAAACTGTTTTTT	CASSSGDSTNEKLFF
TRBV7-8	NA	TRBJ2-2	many	TGTGCCAGCAGCTTAGGGAGGGCAGGGGGCACCGGGGAGCTGTTTTTT	CASSLGRAGGTGELFF
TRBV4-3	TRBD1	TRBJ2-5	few	TGCGCCAGCAGCCAAGATGGGACAGGGGGTAATGAAGAGACCCAGTACTTC	CASSQDGTGGNEETQYF
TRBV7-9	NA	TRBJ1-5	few	TGTGCCAGCATCCCGAGCTCAGGGCTGAGTCCCAATAGCAATCAGCCCCAGCATTTT	CASIPSSGLSPNSNQPQHF
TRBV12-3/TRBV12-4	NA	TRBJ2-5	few	TGTGCCAGCTCCGGGCCGGAAGAGACCCAGTACTTC	CASSGPEETQYF
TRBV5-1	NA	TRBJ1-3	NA	TGCGCCAGCCGACTTTGGGGGGATTCTGGAAACACCATATATTTT	CASRLWGDSGNTIYF
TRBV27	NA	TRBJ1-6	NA	TGTGCCAGCAGTTCGAGGGGGGCTAATTCACCCCTCCACTTT	CASSSRGANSPLHF
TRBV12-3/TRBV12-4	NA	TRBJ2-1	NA	TGTGCCAGCAGTTTGACGGGACCGAAAGCCGGCAATGAGCAGTTCTTC	CASSLTGPKAGNEQFF
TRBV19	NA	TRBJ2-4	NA	TGTGCCAGTAGTATAAACCGGGACTTAAAAGCCAAAAACATTCAGTACTTC	CASSINRDLKAKNIQYF
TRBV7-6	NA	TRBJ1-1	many	TGTGCCAGCAGCTTAGTTCCAGGGGACGATGAAGCTTTCTTT	CASSLVPGDDEAFF
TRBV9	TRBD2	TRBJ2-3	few	TGTGCCAGCACCCTAGCGGGGGGCCAAATCACAGATACGCAGTATTTT	CASTLAGGQITDTQYF
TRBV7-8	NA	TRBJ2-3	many	TGTGCCAGCAGCTTACTCGAGGGGAACCAAGATACGCAGTATTTT	CASSLLEGNQDTQYF
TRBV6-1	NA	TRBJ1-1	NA	TGTGCCAGCAGTGAAGGGCTTAAATTTACTGAAGCTTTCTTT	CASSEGLKFTEAFF
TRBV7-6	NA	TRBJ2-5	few	TGTGCCAGCAGCCCCCGTAAGGGGGGGGGCCAGGAGACCCAGTACTTC	CASSPRKGGGQETQYF
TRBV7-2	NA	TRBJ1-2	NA	TGTGCCAGCGGCGTCCGGGCGGGCTACACCTTC	CASGVRAGYTF
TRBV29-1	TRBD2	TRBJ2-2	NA	TGCAGCGTTGGCAGCGGGGGGGCCCGGGGCACCGGGGAGCTGTTTTTT	CSVGSGGARGTGELFF
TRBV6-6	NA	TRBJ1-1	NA	TGTGCCAGCAGTTACGCAGAAGGGGACACTGAAGCTTTCTTT	CASSYAEGDTEAFF
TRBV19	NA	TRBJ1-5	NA	TGTGCCAGTAGTGCTACGTATTACGACAGCAATCAGCCCCAGCATTTT	CASSATYYDSNQPQHF
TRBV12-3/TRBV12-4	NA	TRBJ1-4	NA	TGTGCCAGCAGTCTCCAGGAGTCAGATGAAAAACTGTTTTTT	CASSLQESDEKLFF
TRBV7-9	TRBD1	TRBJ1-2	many	TGTGCCAGCAGCTCTAGTTCCCCGACAGGGTATAACTATGGCTACACCTTC	CASSSSSPTGYNYGYTF
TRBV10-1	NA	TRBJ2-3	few	TGCGCCAGAGATCCCTTGACAGGTCCGAGCACAGATACGCAGTATTTT	CARDPLTGPSTDTQYF
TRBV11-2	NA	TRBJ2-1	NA	TGTGCCAGCAGCCCCCACATAAATGAGCAGTTCTTC	CASSPHINEQFF
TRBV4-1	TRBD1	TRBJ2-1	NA	TGCGCCAGCAGCCCGTCCCGGGACAGGGGGCAGCAGTTCTTC	CASSPSRDRGQQFF
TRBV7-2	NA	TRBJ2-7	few	TGTGCCAGCAGCTACGGACAGCCTAACGAGCAGTACTTC	CASSYGQPNEQYF
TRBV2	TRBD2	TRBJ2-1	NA	TGTGCCAGCAGTTCCTTCCTACTAGCGGGGGACGACAATGAGCAGTTCTTC	CASSSFLLAGDDNEQFF
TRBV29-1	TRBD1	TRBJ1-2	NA	TGCAGCGTTGAAGTAGGGGGCGTCTATGGCTACACCTTC	CSVEVGGVYGYTF
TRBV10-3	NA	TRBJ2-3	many	TGTGCCATCAGTGAGTCGACTGACAGCACAGATACGCAGTATTTT	CAISESTDSTDTQYF
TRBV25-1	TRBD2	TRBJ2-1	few	TGTGCCAGCAGTCCTCAAGCGGGGGAATACAATGAGCAGTTCTTC	CASSPQAGEYNEQFF
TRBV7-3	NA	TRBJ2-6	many	TGTGCCAGCAGCTTAATGCGCCTGGGACGGAGCTCTGGGGCCAACGTCCTGACTTTC	CASSLMRLGRSSGANVLTF
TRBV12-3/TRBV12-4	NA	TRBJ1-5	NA	TGTGCCAGCAGCCTCGGGGGGGGACATAGCAATCAGCCCCAGCATTTT	CASSLGGGHSNQPQHF
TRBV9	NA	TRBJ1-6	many	TGTGCCAGCAGCTCCTGGGACGGCTCAAATTCACCCCTCCACTTT	CASSSWDGSNSPLHF
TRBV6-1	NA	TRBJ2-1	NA	TGTGCCAGCAGTTACCTCAGCAGTGGCAATGAGCAGTTCTTC	CASSYLSSGNEQFF
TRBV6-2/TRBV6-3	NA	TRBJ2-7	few	TGTGCCAGCAGAGAACTCCTATCCCCTTACGAGCAGTACTTC	CASRELLSPYEQYF
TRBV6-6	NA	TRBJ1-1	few	TGTGCCAGCAGTTACCCGGACCCGAACACTGAAGCTTTCTTT	CASSYPDPNTEAFF
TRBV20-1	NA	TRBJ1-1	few	TGCAGTGCGGGTGAAGCTTTCTTT	CSAGEAFF
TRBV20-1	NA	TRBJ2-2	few	TGCAGTGCTAGAGATAGAAGGAGTAGCACCGGGGAGCTGTTTTTT	CSARDRRSSTGELFF
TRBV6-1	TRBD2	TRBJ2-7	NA	TGTGCCAGCAGTGAAGGACTAGCGACCTACGAGCAGTACTTC	CASSEGLATYEQYF
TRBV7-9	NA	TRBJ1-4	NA	TGTGCCAGCAGCTTAGCGGGTCTATCAACTAATGAAAAACTGTTTTTT	CASSLAGLSTNEKLFF
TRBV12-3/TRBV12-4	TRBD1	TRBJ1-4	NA	TGTGCCAGCAGTTCGACAGGGGCGGTTGCAACTAATGAAAAACTGTTTTTT	CASSSTGAVATNEKLFF
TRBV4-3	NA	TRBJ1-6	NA	TGCGCCAGCAGCCAAGATCTTGAACAGGGCTATCCACCCCTCCACTTT	CASSQDLEQGYPPLHF
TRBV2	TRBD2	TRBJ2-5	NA	TGTGCCAGCAGAGACCCTAGCGGGGGGGCCCAAGAGACCCAGTACTTC	CASRDPSGGAQETQYF
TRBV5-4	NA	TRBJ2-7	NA	TGTGCCAGCAGTCCCGGGGACGCATCCTACGAGCAGTACTTC	CASSPGDASYEQYF
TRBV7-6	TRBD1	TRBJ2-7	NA	TGTGCCAGCAGCCTCGGACAGGGGCCCCCCTACGAGCAGTACTTC	CASSLGQGPPYEQYF
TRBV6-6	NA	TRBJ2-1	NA	TGTGCCAGCAGTTATAAGGGGTTCGATGAGCAGTTCTTC	CASSYKGFDEQFF
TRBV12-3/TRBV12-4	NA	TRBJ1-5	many	TGTGCCAGCAGTTTAGTGTTTGGTGGGGACGGAATTCTTAGCAATCAGCCCCAGCATTTT	CASSLVFGGDGILSNQPQHF
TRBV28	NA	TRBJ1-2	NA	TGTGCCAGCAGTTTCGACTCCCAGACGGTGTCCCGATCGTATGGCTACACCTTC	CASSFDSQTVSRSYGYTF
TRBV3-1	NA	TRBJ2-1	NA	TGTGCCAGCAGCCAAGGGGTGGAAACCTCCTACTACAATGAGCAGTTCTTC	CASSQGVETSYYNEQFF
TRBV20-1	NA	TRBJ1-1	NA	TGCAGTGCGAGTGACAGAGAGAACACTGAAGCTTTCTTT	CSASDRENTEAFF
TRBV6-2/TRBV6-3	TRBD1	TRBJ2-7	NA	TGTGCCAGCACCGACAGGGGGCGCGGATACGAGCAGTACTTC	CASTDRGRGYEQYF
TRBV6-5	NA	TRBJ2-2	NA	TGTGCCAGCAGCCAGGGGAGGGTATCCGGCACCGGGGAGCTGTTTTTT	CASSQGRVSGTGELFF
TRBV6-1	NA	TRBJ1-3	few	TGTGCCAGCAGTAGACAGGAATATAGACCTGGAAACACCATATATTTT	CASSRQEYRPGNTIYF